This T cell receptor (beta chain) originates from a study of T cell changes during pregnancy in multiple sclerosis. Germline V lookup: CDR1 LNHDA, CDR2 SQIVND (reference sequence). V shed 4 bases and J shed 1 base, with 13 bases lying between them. The CDR3 length is 15 residues. Assay: immunoSEQ multiplex PCR; the TCRdb copy retains only in-frame clones and omits some. The table records approximately 70,000 clones, around 90% of them present only once. The receptor was isolated from a female donor in good health, enrolled as a control in a pregnancy study. The starting material was peripheral blood, obtained in the first trimester of pregnancy. The chain links TRBV19 to TRBJ1-1; D is unclear. CDR3 sequence reads: CASSTPIRENTEAFF. CDR3 coding DNA: TGTGCCAGTAGTACCCCAATACGGGAGAACACTGAAGCTTTCTTT.